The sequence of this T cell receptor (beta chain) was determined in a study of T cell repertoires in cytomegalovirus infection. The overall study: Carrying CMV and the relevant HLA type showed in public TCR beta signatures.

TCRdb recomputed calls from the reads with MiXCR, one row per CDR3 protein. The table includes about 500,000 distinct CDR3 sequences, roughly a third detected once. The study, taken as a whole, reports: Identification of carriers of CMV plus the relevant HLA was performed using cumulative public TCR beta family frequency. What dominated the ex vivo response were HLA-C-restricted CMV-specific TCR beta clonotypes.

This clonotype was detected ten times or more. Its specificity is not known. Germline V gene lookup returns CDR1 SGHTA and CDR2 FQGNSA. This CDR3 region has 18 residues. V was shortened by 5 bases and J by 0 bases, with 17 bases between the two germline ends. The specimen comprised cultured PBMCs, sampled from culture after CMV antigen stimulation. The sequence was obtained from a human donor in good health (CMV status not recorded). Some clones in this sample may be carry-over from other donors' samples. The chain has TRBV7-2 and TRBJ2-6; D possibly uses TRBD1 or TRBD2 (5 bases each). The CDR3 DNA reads TGTGCCAGCAGCCCTGGGACGTCGCCGATCTCTGGGGCCAACGTCCTGACTTTC. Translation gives CASSPGTSPISGANVLTF.